This TCR beta chain appears in the sequencing data of a study of shared T cell receptors in the human thymus. Sequenced by immunoSEQ multiplex PCR; TCRdb stores in-frame clones only, minus some. The sample lists 55,000 to 75,000 clones, roughly 96% occurring once. Trimming took 2 bases from V and 6 from J; bases not matched to a gene: 6. Germline-derived CDR1 and CDR2 are SGHNT and YENEEA. The CDR3 has 15 residues. The sequencing sample was made of thymocytes. The origin of this receptor is a human donor. The genes are TRBV11-3 and TRBJ1-5; TRBD1 agrees at 8 bases. CDR3 coding DNA: TGTGCCAGCAGCTTACAGGGGGCGGCGAGTCAGCCCCAGCATTTT. This translates into CASSLQGAASQPQHF.